Sequencing of this T cell receptor (beta chain) was carried out in a study of cytomegalovirus exposure and HLA in healthy donors. General study results and limits: Reported results showed that the classifier diagnosed cytomegalovirus status with high specificity and sensitivity.

Details on this clone: Its target is not known.

Losses at the gene ends were 5 bases for V and 1 base for J; bases not matched to a gene: 8. This CDR3 contains 15 residues. Looked up from germline, CDR1 is SGHAT and CDR2 is FQNNGV. Primers: 60 Vbeta forward and 13 Jbeta reverse. TCRdb's copy holds only in-frame clones and misses some; the assay was immunoSEQ multiplex PCR. The sample's table shows some 120,000 clones. The chain employs TRBV11-2 and TRBJ2-7; 7 nucleotides agree with TRBD1. This receptor was obtained from a man aged 18 to 29 in good health and CMV-seronegative. The material sequenced was PBMCs. The CDR3 reads CASSPRDSSSYEQYF. In DNA, the CDR3 is TGTGCCAGCAGCCCCCGGGACAGCTCTTCCTACGAGCAGTACTTC.